The TCR beta chain under discussion was sequenced for a study of shared clonotypes between healthy human individuals. Comment on this clone: Its antigen is not identified.

Libraries were prepared by immunoSEQ multiplex PCR; TCRdb keeps only in-frame clonotypes and omits some of them. This sample carries about 600,000 clones, roughly 95% of them seen once, and the ten largest clones take about 0.11%. Study findings and constraints: Limited genetic and exposure-history diversity came from having few donors. Clonotypes which were not shared had lower generation probabilities than clonotypes that all four donors shared. With several donors compared, about 5.2% of naive CD4 clonotypes were shared.

Terminally differentiated effector memory CD45RA+ cells were left out of the naive CD8 fraction, which was CD45RO-negative and positively selected for CCR7. Every donor was a Caucasian adult from Nashville, Tennessee. Sequencing was carried out using naive CD8+ T cells sorted from blood. The TCR originated in a woman in her 30s in good health.

CDR3 protein: CASSLSQGPSYEQYF. The CDR3 DNA follows: TGTGCCAGCAGTTTATCCCAGGGACCGTCCTACGAGCAGTACTTC. The V call is TRBV27, the J call TRBJ2-5; D possibly uses TRBD1 or TRBD2 (5 bases each). The assigned J gene may be wrong: the sequence end matches TRBJ2-7 better. This CDR3 comprises 15 residues. CDR1 and CDR2 (germline): MNHEY, SMNVEV (reference sequence).